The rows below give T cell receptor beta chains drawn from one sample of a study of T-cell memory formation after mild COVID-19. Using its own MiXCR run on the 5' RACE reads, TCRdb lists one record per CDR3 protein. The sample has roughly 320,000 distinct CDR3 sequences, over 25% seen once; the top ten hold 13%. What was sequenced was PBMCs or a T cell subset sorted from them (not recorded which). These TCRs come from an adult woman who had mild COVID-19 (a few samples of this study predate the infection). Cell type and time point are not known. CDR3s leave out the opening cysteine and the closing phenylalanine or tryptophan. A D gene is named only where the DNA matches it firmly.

CDR3aa: ASSLTPNTGELF; d_gene: -; v_gene: TRBV5-5
CDR3aa: ASSIGGGLYEQY; d_gene: -; v_gene: TRBV4-1
CDR3aa: ASSPGGGRVHEQY; d_gene: -; v_gene: TRBV5-1
CDR3aa: ASSSRQGLSYGYT; d_gene: TRBD1; v_gene: TRBV7-9
CDR3aa: ASSPGPGGANTGELF; d_gene: TRBD2; v_gene: TRBV7-6
CDR3aa: ASSLGTGIFTDTQY; d_gene: TRBD1; v_gene: TRBV5-8
CDR3aa: ASSQAASGRTDTQY; d_gene: TRBD2; v_gene: TRBV7-3
CDR3aa: SAPRAGRADTQY; d_gene: -; v_gene: TRBV20-1
CDR3aa: ASSSGLGIGYNEQF; d_gene: -; v_gene: TRBV5-1
CDR3aa: ASRILSGDFDEQY; d_gene: TRBD2; v_gene: TRBV6-2/TRBV6-3
CDR3aa: SAITGVYEQY; d_gene: TRBD1; v_gene: TRBV20-1
CDR3aa: ASSTGATEAF; d_gene: TRBD1; v_gene: TRBV12-3/TRBV12-4
CDR3aa: SVATAPDYGYT; d_gene: -; v_gene: TRBV29-1